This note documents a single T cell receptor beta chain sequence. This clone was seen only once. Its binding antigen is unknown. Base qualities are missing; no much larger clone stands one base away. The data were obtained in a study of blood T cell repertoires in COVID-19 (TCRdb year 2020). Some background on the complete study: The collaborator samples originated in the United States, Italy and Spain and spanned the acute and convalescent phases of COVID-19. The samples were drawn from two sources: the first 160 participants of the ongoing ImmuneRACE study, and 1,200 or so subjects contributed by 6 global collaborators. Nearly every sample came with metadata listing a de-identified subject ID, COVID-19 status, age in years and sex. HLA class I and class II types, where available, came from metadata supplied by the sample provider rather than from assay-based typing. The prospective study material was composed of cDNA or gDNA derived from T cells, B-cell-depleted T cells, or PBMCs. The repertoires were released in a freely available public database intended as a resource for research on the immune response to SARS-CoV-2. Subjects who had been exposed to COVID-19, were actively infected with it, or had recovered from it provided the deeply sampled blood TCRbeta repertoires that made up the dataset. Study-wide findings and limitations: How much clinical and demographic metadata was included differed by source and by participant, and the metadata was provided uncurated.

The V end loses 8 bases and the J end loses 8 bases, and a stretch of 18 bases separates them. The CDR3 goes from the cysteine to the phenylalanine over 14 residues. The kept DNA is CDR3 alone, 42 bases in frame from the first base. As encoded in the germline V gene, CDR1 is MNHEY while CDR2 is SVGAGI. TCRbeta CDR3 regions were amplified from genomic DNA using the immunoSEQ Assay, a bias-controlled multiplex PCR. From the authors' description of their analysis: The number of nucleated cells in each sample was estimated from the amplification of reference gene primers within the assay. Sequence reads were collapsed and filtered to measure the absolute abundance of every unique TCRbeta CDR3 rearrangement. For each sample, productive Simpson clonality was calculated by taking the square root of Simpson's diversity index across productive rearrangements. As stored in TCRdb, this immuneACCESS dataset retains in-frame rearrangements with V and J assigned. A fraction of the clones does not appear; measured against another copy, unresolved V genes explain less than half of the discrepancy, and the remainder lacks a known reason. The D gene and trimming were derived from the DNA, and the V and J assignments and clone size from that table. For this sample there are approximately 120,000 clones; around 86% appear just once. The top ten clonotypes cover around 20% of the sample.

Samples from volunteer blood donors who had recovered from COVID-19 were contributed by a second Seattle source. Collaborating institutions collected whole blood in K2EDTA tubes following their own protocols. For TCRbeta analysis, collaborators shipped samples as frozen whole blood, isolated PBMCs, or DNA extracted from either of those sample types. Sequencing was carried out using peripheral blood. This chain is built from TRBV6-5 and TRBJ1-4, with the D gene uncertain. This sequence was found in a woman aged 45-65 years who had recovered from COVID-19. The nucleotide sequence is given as TGTGCCAGCGCTATCGGGGAGGCGAGGGAAAAACTGTTTTTT. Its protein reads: CASAIGEAREKLFF.